This section outlines one T cell receptor beta chain sequence together with its context. These data are taken from a study of blood T cell repertoires in COVID-19. Only in-frame clones appear in the TCRdb table, and some are missing; sequencing was by immunoSEQ multiplex PCR. Among about 110,000 clones listed, over 75% were seen once. The CDR3 is 12 residues long. Trimming removed 3 bases from V and 4 bases from J, with 4 bases in between. Germline CDR1 is KGHSH and CDR2 is LQKENI. The chain carries TRBV18 and TRBJ1-3; no reliable D call. Material for sequencing was peripheral blood. The receptor was derived from a human donor in a cohort sampled during active COVID-19. In DNA form, the CDR3 reads TGTGCCAGCTCACCCGAGGGAAACACCATATATTTT. It yields the protein CASSPEGNTIYF.